These 19 T cell receptor beta chains came from one sample sequenced in a study of blood T cell repertoires in COVID-19. The data were produced by immunoSEQ multiplex PCR, yet TCRdb's version contains in-frame clones alone and is incomplete. The sample records approximately 270,000 clones, about four fifths being singletons. The sequenced sample consisted of peripheral blood. Source of these receptors: an elderly man with acute or convalescent COVID-19.

The chain carries TRBV27 and TRBJ2-5; possible D gene TRBD2, 6 bases. The CDR3 is 12 residues long. Germline loops: CDR1 MNHEY, CDR2 SMNVEV (reference sequence). V lost 3 bases and J 7 bases, leaving 9 bases between the germline ends. CDR3 residues: CASSLGGGTQYF. CDR3 in DNA: TGTGCCAGCAGTTTGGGGGGAGGGACCCAGTACTTC.

The genes are TRBV28 and TRBJ1-1, with a weak D call TRBD1 (6 bases). V gave up 8 bases and J gave up 0 bases, with 22 bases separating them. The germline V gene encodes CDR1 MDHEN and CDR2 SYDVKM. The CDR3 is 17 residues long. CDR3 DNA: TGTGCCAGCGGGACGGCAGGGGTCATGGTGATGAACACTGAAGCTTTCTTT. The encoded protein is CASGTAGVMVMNTEAFF.

The chain recombines TRBV11-2 with TRBJ2-7, with 7 positions matching TRBD2. CDR1 is SGHAT and CDR2 is FQNNGV in the germline V gene. This CDR3 is 15 amino acids long. The V gene end was trimmed by 1 base and the J gene end by 7 bases; junction bases not matched to a gene: 10. The CDR3, as DNA: TGTGCCAGCAGCTTAGGAGGGACTACTAGTGGGGAGCAGTACTTC. Amino acids: CASSLGGTTSGEQYF.

CDR3 DNA sequence: TGTGCCAGCTCAGTTGGACAGGGGCCCAATCAGCCCCAGCATTTT. Translation gives CASSVGQGPNQPQHF. The V call is TRBV18, the J call TRBJ1-5, with 9 bases that match TRBD1. This CDR3 contains 15 residues. Looked up from germline, CDR1 is KGHSH and CDR2 is LQKENI. With 5 bases clipped from V and 3 bases from J, the junction kept 5 bases outside the gene matches.

The chain carries TRBV28 and TRBJ2-2, with 8 bases identical to TRBD1. V lost 5 bases, J lost 4 bases, and 3 bases stayed unmatched. This CDR3 has 14 amino acids. Germline-derived CDR1 and CDR2 are MDHEN and SYDVKM. The CDR3 DNA is TGTGCCAGCAGTCCGGGACAGGTCACCGGGGAGCTGTTTTTT. Translated: CASSPGQVTGELFF.

The CDR3, as DNA: TGTGCCAGCAGTGAACTCATTACAGGGGTCTCTGGAAACACCATATATTTT. Protein sequence: CASSELITGVSGNTIYF. This chain joins TRBV6-1 and TRBJ1-3, with 7 bases identical to TRBD1. Germline V CDR1 and CDR2: MNHNS, SASEGT. V was pared by 2 bases and J by 0 bases, with 7 bases of the junction left unmatched. This CDR3 spans 17 amino acids.

The chain has TRBV5-1 and TRBJ1-2; the match to TRBD1 covers 8 bases. Germline CDR1 SGHRS, CDR2 YFSETQ. V shed 1 base and J 1 base; nucleotides not matched to a gene: 12. CDR3 length: 18 residues. CDR3: CASSLSTRRTGINYGYTF. The CDR3 DNA is TGCGCCAGCAGCTTGTCTACCAGAAGGACAGGGATTAACTATGGCTACACCTTC.

This clone was observed once. This rearrangement joins TRBV11-3 to TRBJ2-1; 8 nucleotides match TRBD1. V dropped 5 bases and J dropped 4; count of bases not matched to a gene: 4. The CDR3 is 14 amino acids. Per the germline V gene, CDR1 is SGHNT and CDR2 is YENEEA. The CDR3 coding sequence is TGTGCCAGCAGCCCGGGACAGGCATACAATGAGCAGTTCTTC. Protein: CASSPGQAYNEQFF. Together with reference TRBV11-3 and TRBJ2-1, the CDR3 gives the full variable domain: EAGVVQSPRYKIIEKKQPVAFWCNPISGHNTLYWYLQNLGQGPELLIRYENEEAVDDSQLPKDRFSAERLKGVDSTLKIQPAELGDSAVYLCASSPGQAYNEQFFGPGTRLTVL.

This clone was seen just once. The chain links TRBV7-9 to TRBJ1-5, with 7 bases aligning to TRBD1. This CDR3 has 12 amino acids. The germline gives CDR1 SEHNR, CDR2 FQNEAQ (reference sequence). The V and J ends lost 6 bases and 4 bases, in that order; junction bases with no gene match: 0. The DNA of the CDR3 is TGTGCCAGCAGACAGGGGAATCAGCCCCAGCATTTT. As protein: CASRQGNQPQHF.

This clone was seen only a few times. This chain connects TRBV19 to TRBJ1-3; D is unclear. The V gene lost 6 bases and the J gene lost 4 bases, with 13 bases spanning the gap. This CDR3 has 14 residues. Germline CDR1 reads LNHDA; CDR2 reads SQIVND (reference sequence). CDR3 coding DNA: TGTGCCAGTAGACTTCGAGGGAGCGGAAACACCATATATTTT. Protein: CASRLRGSGNTIYF.

V gene TRBV28 combines with J gene TRBJ2-7, with 7 nucleotides matching TRBD2. CDR1 and CDR2 from the germline V gene are MDHEN and SYDVKM. This CDR3 is built from 15 residues. The J segment lost 2 bases and the V segment lost 6 bases, leaving 10 bases of the junction unmatched. CDR3 amino acids: CASSVGLAATYEQYF. DNA of the CDR3: TGTGCCAGCAGCGTAGGGCTAGCGGCCACCTACGAGCAGTACTTC.

The chain recombines TRBV5-1 with TRBJ2-1, with no clear D. Germline CDR1 and CDR2: SGHRS and YFSETQ. The CDR3 has 15 amino acids. Trimming shortened V by 1 base and J by 0 bases, and 8 bases separated the two germline ends. The CDR3 spells CASSLSLSSYNEQFF. The CDR3 DNA is TGCGCCAGCAGCTTGAGCCTAAGCTCCTACAATGAGCAGTTCTTC. The complete variable domain, with remaining parts taken from reference TRBV5-1 and TRBJ2-1, reads KAGVTQTPRYLIKTRGQQVTLSCSPISGHRSVSWYQQTPGQGLQFLFEYFSETQRNKGNFPGRFSGRQFSNSRSEMNVSTLELGDSALYLCASSLSLSSYNEQFFGPGTRLTVL.

This clone has only a few counts. The V call is TRBV3-1 (or the pseudogene TRBV3-2), the J call TRBJ2-3; 12 bases line up with TRBD2. The CDR3 sequence is 17 residues long. The V and J ends lost 4 bases and 1 base, in that order; junction bases with no gene match: 6. Germline assignment: CDR1 LGHDT and CDR2 YNNKEL (reference sequence). DNA for the CDR3: TGTGCCAGCAGCCGGAGACTAGCGGGAGAACGCACAGATACGCAGTATTTT. Translation gives CASSRRLAGERTDTQYF.

This clone was seen a single time. The J gene is TRBJ1-1, the V gene TRBV28; D gene uncertain. Trimming took off 2 bases at V and 0 bases at J, with 7 bases between the two ends. Germline CDR1 reads MDHEN; CDR2 reads SYDVKM. The CDR3 has 14 residues. The CDR3 loop is CASSLVLVNTEAFF. In DNA form, the CDR3 reads TGTGCCAGCAGTTTAGTATTAGTGAACACTGAAGCTTTCTTT. The full variable domain, with the rest looked up from reference TRBV28 and TRBJ1-1, is DVKVTQSSRYLVKRTGEKVFLECVQDMDHENMFWYRQDPGLGLRLIYFSYDVKMKEKGDIPEGYSVSREKKERFSLILESASTNQTSMYLCASSLVLVNTEAFFGQGTRLTVV.

The CDR3 region has the DNA TGTGCCAGCAGTGTCACCCGTTACAGGGGACTAGCCAAAAACATTCAGTACTTC. Residues: CASSVTRYRGLAKNIQYF. The chain uses TRBV27 and TRBJ2-4; possibly TRBD1 for D (7 bases). Germline-derived CDR1 and CDR2 are MNHEY and SMNVEV (reference sequence). The CDR3 is 18 residues long. V dropped 5 bases and J dropped 0 bases, with 20 bases sitting between them.

The sample holds one count of this clone. This chain joins TRBV27 and TRBJ1-1; D unresolved. The CDR3 covers 12 residues. Germline CDR1 reads MNHEY; CDR2 reads SMNVEV (reference sequence). Trimming took off 11 bases at V and 2 bases at J, with 12 bases between the two ends. The CDR3 nucleotides read TGTGCCGCGTGGTCGGTCAACACTGAAGCTTTCTTT. Protein sequence: CAAWSVNTEAFF.

DNA for the CDR3: TGTGCCAGCTCCTCAGCGATCCAAAACACTGAAGCTTTCTTT. This sequence encodes CASSSAIQNTEAFF. The gene calls are TRBV18 and TRBJ1-1; unclear D gene. Germline V gene lookup returns CDR1 KGHSH and CDR2 LQKENI. The CDR3 spans 14 residues. The V gene lost 6 bases and the J gene lost 2 bases, with 13 bases spanning the gap. The full variable domain, its missing parts supplied by reference TRBV18 and TRBJ1-1, is NAGVMQNPRHLVRRRGQEARLRCSPMKGHSHVYWYRQLPEEGLKFMVYLQKENIIDESGMPKERFSAEFPKEGPSILRIQQVVRGDSAAYFCASSSAIQNTEAFFGQGTRLTVV.

The rearrangement links TRBV27 to TRBJ2-1; 8 nucleotides agree with TRBD2. Germline V gene sequence: CDR1 MNHEY, CDR2 SMNVEV (reference sequence). The CDR3 loop spans 15 amino acids. Trimming at V came to 8 bases and at J to 5 bases, leaving 11 bases not matched to a gene. The CDR3 sequence: CASSPGAGAHNEQFF. CDR3 sequence (DNA): TGTGCCAGCTCCCCTGGAGCGGGGGCCCACAATGAGCAGTTCTTC.

This clone was picked up a small number of times. This rearrangement joins TRBV5-1 to TRBJ2-7, with D perhaps matching TRBD2 (6 bases). V was clipped by 3 bases and J by 1 base, with 8 bases between them. Per germline, CDR1 SGHRS and CDR2 YFSETQ. This CDR3 has 13 amino acids. This chain's CDR3 is CASSWSGSYEQYF. The CDR3 nucleotides read TGCGCCAGCAGCTGGAGCGGGTCCTACGAGCAGTACTTC.